This TCR beta chain comes out of a study of radiation and T cells in renal cell carcinoma. Across the study: Nephrectomy followed 15 Gy stereotactic body radiation by 4 weeks.

The sample's time point: baseline pretreatment blood. Treatment given: 15 Gy SBRT to primary tumor, nephrectomy 4 weeks later. The patient's renal cell carcinoma had clear cell pathology. The CDR3 covers 13 residues. V dropped 5 bases and J dropped 11 bases, with 19 bases sitting between them. Germline V gene lookup returns CDR1 SGHTA and CDR2 FQGTGA. Only one count was recorded for this clone. Repertoires were generated with immunoSEQ multiplex PCR, while TCRdb's copy carries only in-frame clones and drops some. The repertoire includes more than 140,000 clones, approximately 87% of them detected once, and roughly 23% sits in the top ten.

Sequencing was performed on blood, taken from a patient whose treatment included radiotherapy and nephrectomy. This rearrangement joins TRBV7-3 to TRBJ2-7; possibly TRBD2 for D (5 bases). The receptor was isolated from a woman aged 45-60 years with renal cell carcinoma. CDR3 DNA: TGTGCCAGCAGCCCCAACCCCGGGTCGGAGGAGTACTTC. Translation gives CASSPNPGSEEYF. Using reference TRBV7-3 and TRBJ2-7 for the parts outside the CDR3, the full variable domain is GAGVSQTPSNKVTEKGKYVELRCDPISGHTALYWYRQSLGQGPEFLIYFQGTGAADDSGLPNDRFFAVRPEGSVSTLKIQRTERGDSAVYLCASSPNPGSEEYFGPGTRLTVT.